This T cell receptor beta chain was observed in a study of CD8 T cells in ankylosing spondylitis. General study results and limits: Significant enrichment of disease-linked clones was reported in matched ankylosing spondylitis synovial fluid. Typical of ankylosing spondylitis blood, it appeared, was a TCR beta motif of under 10 highly homologous variants.

For TCR beta, libraries came from quantitative 5'-RACE with molecular barcodes. TCRdb passed the 5' RACE reads through MiXCR, listing each CDR3 protein once. The sample holds roughly 260,000 distinct CDR3 sequences, about 19% seen once. On this clonotype: Its antigen is as yet unknown.

Per the germline V gene, CDR1 is ENHRY and CDR2 is SYGVKD. This CDR3 is built from 11 residues. V was pared by 8 bases and J by 1 base, with 4 bases between. V usage is TRBV10-3 and J usage is TRBJ2-3; D unresolved. The source is a male donor with ankylosing spondylitis or in good health (not recorded which). Sequencing was carried out using blood, either unsorted or a sorted T cell fraction (not recorded which). CDR3 protein: CAIFRTDTQYF. In nucleotides, the CDR3 is TGTGCCATCTTTCGCACAGATACGCAGTATTTT.